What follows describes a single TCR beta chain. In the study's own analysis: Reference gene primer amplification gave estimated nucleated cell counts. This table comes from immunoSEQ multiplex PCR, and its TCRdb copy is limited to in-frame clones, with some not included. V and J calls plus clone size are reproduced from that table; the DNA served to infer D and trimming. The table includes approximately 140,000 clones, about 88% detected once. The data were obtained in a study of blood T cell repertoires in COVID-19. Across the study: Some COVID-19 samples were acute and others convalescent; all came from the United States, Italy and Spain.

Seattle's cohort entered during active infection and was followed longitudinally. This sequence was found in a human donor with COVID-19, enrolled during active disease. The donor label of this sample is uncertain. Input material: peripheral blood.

The CDR3 here is CASANGREGDTIYF. CDR3 coding DNA: TGTGCTAGTGCCAATGGCAGGGAGGGAGACACCATATATTTT. This rearrangement joins TRBV12-5 to TRBJ1-3; TRBD1 is a possible D gene (5 bases). This CDR3 spans 14 amino acids. V dropped 7 bases and J dropped 8 bases, with 18 bases sitting between them. Germline CDR1 is LGHNT and CDR2 is FRNRAP.